Below, one T cell receptor beta chain is given with its context. Its antigen is unknown. No per-base quality is available; no much larger clone lies one base away. The trial excluded patients who had a history of autoimmune disease or were on systemic immunosuppression. Peripheral blood for TCR sequencing was collected from all dose cohorts at baseline, on cycle 4 day 1, and on cycle 7 day 1. The samples were taken from a phase I, first-in-human, multicenter, open-label dose-escalation trial of ivuxolimab. The trial enrolled adults with locally advanced or metastatic head and neck squamous cell, hepatocellular, melanoma or renal cell carcinoma. Before TCR sequencing, CD4+ T cells and CD8+ T cells from peripheral blood were sorted into separate populations. In the germline V gene (reference sequence), CDR1 corresponds to LNHDA and CDR2 to SQIVND. Counted from cysteine to phenylalanine, this CDR3 has 15 amino acids. Only CDR3 DNA remains: 45 bases, in frame from the first base. From V the trimming removes 5 bases and from J it removes 7 bases, while the gene matches leave 11 bases of the junction unaccounted for.

Genomic DNA was extracted from sorted cells for sequencing of the TCRbeta CDR3 region. TCRbeta CDR3 regions were sequenced using the immunoSEQ Assay. Drawn from immuneACCESS, this table holds only the in-frame rearrangements with V and J called that TCRdb kept. Clones are partly lost; checked studies trace under half to an unresolved V gene and leave the rest unexplained. The sample records some 46,000 clones, roughly 94% of which are singletons. The ten largest clones take up about 11% of the sample. This record belongs to a study of OX40 agonist ivuxolimab in advanced cancers. About the investigation overall: The costimulatory receptor OX40 (CD134) was targeted by ivuxolimab, a fully human IgG2 agonistic monoclonal antibody. Among the roughly 50 dose-escalation patients, around 20 had hepatocellular carcinoma, about 15 melanoma, 9 renal cell carcinoma and 9 head and neck cancer. The point of sequencing TCRbeta in the periphery was to test whether ivuxolimab changed TCR sequence diversity and drove clonal T-cell expansion. Partial responses occurred in three dose-escalation patients, of whom one had hepatocellular carcinoma and two had cutaneous melanoma. Intravenous ivuxolimab was administered to patients every 2 weeks at six dose levels: 0.01, 0.1, 0.3, 1.5, 3 and 10 mg/kg. Patients were allowed to have had prior anti-PD-1, anti-PD-L1 or anti-CTLA-4 therapy, and about 40% of the dose-escalation patients had been treated with checkpoint inhibitors. In the dose-escalation cohort, around four fifths of patients were male, and the mean age was approximately 60 years with a range of roughly 20 to 85. The paper describes the monotherapy dose-escalation part (N of about 50 patients) of the phase I trial of ivuxolimab. The paper's findings and limits, for the study overall: Low levels of normalized T-cell clonal expansion were also seen in some patients who did not respond. The antigen specificity of the peripheral T cells that underwent clonal expansion was not determined. After ivuxolimab, expanded clones were on average more numerous among CD8+ T cells than among CD4+ T cells. In the 0.1-3.0 mg/kg groups, partial responders had among the lowest normalized peripheral clonal expansion, particularly in CD8+ T cells. At doses of 0.1 to 3.0 mg/kg, clonal expansion of both CD4+ and CD8+ blood T cells was observed from baseline to week 6.

Recombination joined TRBV19 with TRBJ1-2, and TRBD1 aligns with 9 junction nucleotides. The input for sequencing was CD4+ or CD8+ T cells sorted from blood, taken in a trial of the OX40 agonist ivuxolimab. The TCR comes from an adult with an advanced solid tumor such as melanoma, head and neck, liver or kidney cancer. DNA sequence: TGTGCCAGTAGTCCGGGCACAGGGGGCTCTTTTGGCTACACCTTC. Protein translation: CASSPGTGGSFGYTF.